Listed below are T cell receptor beta chains from one sample, sequenced in a study of shared clonotypes between healthy human individuals. Using immunoSEQ multiplex PCR, the repertoire was profiled, and TCRdb retains in-frame clones only, with some absent. The sample carries over 850,000 clones, more than 75% recorded once. The sequenced material came from memory CD4+ T cells from PBMCs. These receptors originate from a young man in good health. Some clones in this sample may be carry-over from other donors' samples. Both conserved end residues are part of each CDR3. A D gene is named only where the DNA matches it firmly. Expanded clones are given a class, and other clones once, few, many or no size at all.

J gene	D gene	clone size	V gene	CDR3 protein	CDR3 DNA
TRBJ2-2	.	.	TRBV9	CASSVVSSAANTGELFF	TGTGCCAGCAGCGTAGTATCGTCGGCCGCGAACACCGGGGAGCTGTTTTTT
TRBJ2-1	.	.	TRBV7-6	CASSLVYSGASYNEQFF	TGTGCCAGCAGCTTAGTTTATAGCGGAGCCTCCTACAATGAGCAGTTCTTC
TRBJ2-5	TRBD2	.	TRBV28	CASSAPGLGAQETQYF	TGTGCCAGCAGTGCCCCGGGACTAGGTGCCCAAGAGACCCAGTACTTC
TRBJ2-7	TRBD2	.	TRBV6-5	CASTSGGAGLYF	TGTGCCAGCACCTCCGGGGGGGCGGGGTTGTACTTC
TRBJ1-4	.	.	TRBV4-2	CASSSLGGADEKLFF	TGTGCCAGCAGCTCCTTAGGGGGGGCGGATGAAAAACTGTTTTTT
TRBJ2-7	TRBD2	.	TRBV28	CASSSGTSIGFVWYF	TGTGCCAGCAGTTCCGGGACTAGCATCGGGTTCGTCTGGTACTTC
TRBJ2-7	TRBD2	.	TRBV11-2	CASSFRGTKGSGQYF	TGTGCCAGCAGCTTTAGAGGGACTAAGGGGAGCGGGCAGTACTTC
TRBJ2-3	.	.	TRBV5-8	CASSRNNYRPSTDTQYF	TGTGCCAGCAGCCGCAATAACTACCGACCCAGCACAGATACGCAGTATTTT
TRBJ2-1	.	few	TRBV7-9	CASSPTTGFPYNEQFF	TGTGCCAGCAGCCCAACCACAGGGTTCCCCTACAATGAGCAGTTCTTC
TRBJ2-7	TRBD1	.	TRBV2	CASQRTGSYEQYF	TGTGCCAGTCAAAGGACAGGGTCCTACGAGCAGTACTTC
TRBJ1-2	.	.	TRBV2	CASSGSGQPYGYTF	TGTGCCAGCAGTGGGAGCGGACAGCCCTATGGCTACACCTTC
TRBJ1-1	.	once	TRBV6-5	CASSYIWATEAFF	TGTGCCAGCAGTTATATTTGGGCCACTGAAGCTTTCTTT
TRBJ2-2	.	.	TRBV30	CAWWRPRTDTGELFF	TGTGCCTGGTGGCGCCCTAGGACGGATACCGGGGAGCTGTTTTTT
TRBJ2-5	TRBD1	.	TRBV27	CASSPSYLRQGANKRETQYF	TGTGCCAGCAGTCCTAGCTACCTTAGACAGGGGGCAAATAAGAGGGAGACCCAGTACTTC
TRBJ1-6	.	.	TRBV2	CASSVTEINSPLHF	TGTGCCAGCAGTGTAACGGAGATTAATTCACCCCTCCACTTT
TRBJ2-2	.	once	TRBV2	CASNEQGKNTGELFF	TGTGCCAGCAATGAGCAGGGGAAGAACACCGGGGAGCTGTTTTTT
TRBJ2-1	.	.	TRBV7-3	CASSLTRSSEQFF	TGTGCCAGCAGCTTAACTAGGTCCAGTGAGCAGTTCTTC
TRBJ2-3	.	once	TRBV6-6	CASSYGRTFEYTQYF	TGTGCCAGCAGTTACGGGAGGACCTTCGAGTATACGCAGTATTTT
TRBJ2-1	TRBD2	.	TRBV27	CASSVTSGSIYNEQFF	TGTGCCAGCAGTGTGACTAGCGGGAGTATCTACAATGAGCAGTTCTTC
TRBJ2-1	TRBD2	.	TRBV18	CASSPQREPSYNEQFF	TGTGCCAGCTCACCACAGCGGGAGCCCTCCTACAATGAGCAGTTCTTC
TRBJ2-1	TRBD2	few	TRBV19	CASSIPLRAGAYNEQFF	TGTGCCAGTAGTATCCCCCTCCGAGCGGGAGCCTACAATGAGCAGTTCTTC
TRBJ1-1	.	.	TRBV28	CASSSLGNTEAFF	TGTGCCAGCAGTTCCTTAGGGAACACTGAAGCTTTCTTT
TRBJ1-5	.	.	TRBV5-8	CASSPRTGNQPQHF	TGTGCCAGCAGCCCCCGTACAGGGAATCAGCCCCAGCATTTT
TRBJ2-2	TRBD2	.	TRBV7-3	CASSSTAGGTGELFF	TGTGCCAGCAGCTCAACGGCGGGAGGGACCGGGGAGCTGTTTTTT
TRBJ1-4	.	.	TRBV19	CASSIAREGRPNF	TGTGCCAGTAGTATCGCCCGTGAGGGCCGCCCGAATTTT
TRBJ2-4	TRBD2	.	TRBV27	CASSPDSGLAAVRAKNIQYF	TGTGCCAGCAGTCCAGACTCGGGACTAGCGGCCGTAAGGGCCAAAAACATTCAGTACTTC
TRBJ2-5	.	.	TRBV29-1	CSVPQGQETQYF	TGCAGCGTTCCCCAGGGGCAAGAGACCCAGTACTTC
TRBJ2-1	.	.	TRBV11-3	CASSLRKTEQFF	TGTGCCAGCAGCTTAAGGAAAACCGAGCAGTTCTTC
TRBJ2-1	.	few	TRBV27	CASSPHEGWEQFF	TGTGCCAGCAGTCCACATGAGGGTTGGGAGCAGTTCTTC
TRBJ2-1	.	.	TRBV7-3	CASSLTYVDEQFF	TGTGCCAGCAGCTTAACGTACGTCGATGAGCAGTTCTTC
TRBJ1-2	TRBD1	.	TRBV5-1	CASSEQGSNYGYTF	TGCGCCAGCAGCGAACAGGGGTCTAACTATGGCTACACCTTC
TRBJ1-2	TRBD1	few	TRBV7-3	CASSYRWGQGYGYTF	TGTGCCAGCAGCTATCGGTGGGGACAGGGATATGGCTACACCTTC
TRBJ2-1	.	.	TRBV4-1	CASSQVPVSPYNEQFF	TGCGCCAGCAGCCAAGTACCTGTCAGCCCCTACAATGAGCAGTTCTTC
TRBJ1-2	TRBD1	once	TRBV28	CASSLETGGLVGYTF	TGTGCCAGCAGTTTAGAAACAGGGGGACTAGTGGGCTACACCTTC
TRBJ2-3	TRBD2	.	TRBV30	CATSGRSDTQYF	TGTGCGACCTCCGGGAGGTCAGATACGCAGTATTTT
TRBJ2-3	TRBD1	.	TRBV6-5	CASGTGSTDTQYF	TGTGCCAGCGGGACAGGAAGCACAGATACGCAGTATTTT
TRBJ1-2	.	.	TRBV6-1	CASSDREGYGYTF	TGTGCCAGCAGTGACAGGGAGGGCTATGGCTACACCTTC
TRBJ1-2	TRBD1	.	TRBV2	CASSPGQGYGYTF	TGTGCCAGCAGTCCGGGACAGGGATATGGCTACACCTTC
TRBJ2-7	TRBD2	.	TRBV5-1	CASSLSSLAGTYEQYF	TGCGCCAGCAGCTTGAGTAGCCTAGCGGGTACCTACGAGCAGTACTTC
TRBJ1-2	.	few	TRBV5-1	CASSGTPANYGYTF	TGCGCCAGCAGCGGGACACCCGCTAACTATGGCTACACCTTC
TRBJ2-7	.	.	TRBV5-6	CASSLIAGYEQYF	TGTGCCAGCAGCTTAATTGCCGGCTACGAGCAGTACTTC
TRBJ2-1	.	.	TRBV7-8	CASSLGSGPYNEQFF	TGTGCCAGCAGCTTAGGTAGCGGTCCCTACAATGAGCAGTTCTTC